This passage covers 10 T cell receptor beta chains from one sample sequenced in a study of T cells in narcolepsy. The method was immunoSEQ multiplex PCR; TCRdb's version includes in-frame clones alone and lacks a portion of them. This table holds 20,000 to 30,000 clones, around 85% found once. The sequencing input was CD45RA- memory CD4+ T cells from PBMCs. These receptors all come from a human donor with narcolepsy.

This chain uses TRBV19 with TRBJ2-5; TRBD1 is a possible D gene (6 bases). Trimming removed 0 bases from V and 1 base from J, with 21 bases in between. The germline CDR1 and CDR2 sequences are LNHDA and SQIVND (reference sequence). This CDR3 is 19 amino acids long. Here the CDR3 reads CASSIDQVLGARTQETQYF. The DNA of the CDR3 is TGTGCCAGTAGTATAGATCAAGTCTTGGGGGCTCGTACCCAAGAGACCCAGTACTTC.

CDR3 DNA sequence: TGCAGCGTTGCTGCTAGCGGAAGCTACGAGCAGTACTTC. Protein product: CSVAASGSYEQYF. The chain employs TRBV29-1 and TRBJ2-7, with TRBD2 identical over 7 bases. The ends lost 4 bases at V and 3 bases at J; junction bases unmatched: 6. Germline V CDR1 and CDR2: SQVTM, ANQGSEA. The CDR3 runs 13 residues.

The rearrangement uses TRBV5-4 and TRBJ2-7; 12 bases are shared with TRBD1. In germline, CDR1 is SGHNT, CDR2 YYREEE (reference sequence). The J segment lost 3 bases and the V segment lost 1 base, leaving 5 bases of the junction unmatched. This CDR3 is built from 16 residues. CDR3 amino acids: CASSLPGQGAVYEQYF. The CDR3 nucleotides are TGTGCCAGCAGCTTGCCGGGACAGGGGGCCGTCTACGAGCAGTACTTC.

The rearrangement uses TRBV7-2 and TRBJ2-7, with a possible D match to TRBD2 (6 bases). V lost 1 base and J lost 3, with 13 bases in between. Germline V gene data show CDR1 as SGHTA and CDR2 as FQGNSA. This CDR3 is 15 amino acids long. The CDR3 DNA reads as TGTGCCAGCAGCTTAGTGGGCGCGGGGAGCTACGAGCAGTACTTC. Protein sequence: CASSLVGAGSYEQYF.

The chain uses TRBV11-2 and TRBJ2-3; TRBD2 matches at 9 bases. With 1 base clipped from V and 2 bases from J, the junction kept 4 bases outside the gene matches. The V gene's germline CDR1 is SGHAT and CDR2 FQNNGV. CDR3 length equals 16 residues. Here the CDR3 reads CASSLGLAENTDTQYF. CDR3 in DNA: TGTGCCAGCAGCTTAGGACTAGCGGAGAACACAGATACGCAGTATTTT. The whole variable domain, filled in from reference TRBV11-2 and TRBJ2-3, reads EAGVAQSPRYKIIEKRQSVAFWCNPISGHATLYWYQQILGQGPKLLIQFQNNGVVDDSQLPKDRFSAERLKGVDSTLKIQPAKLEDSAVYLCASSLGLAENTDTQYFGPGTRLTVL.

This chain links TRBV6-5 with TRBJ1-5; the D gene is possibly TRBD1 (5 bases). CDR3 length: 15 residues. The V and J ends lost 3 bases and 6 bases respectively, with 15 bases between them. Germline-derived CDR1 and CDR2 are MNHEY and SVGAGI. CDR3 sequence reads: CASSYTGRGGQPQHF. The CDR3 bases are TGTGCCAGCAGTTATACGGGGAGGGGCGGTCAGCCCCAGCATTTT.

This clone is a singleton in its sample. The rearrangement uses TRBV19 and TRBJ1-2, with D possibly matching TRBD1 (6 bases). CDR3 size: 15 residues. Germline values: CDR1 LNHDA, CDR2 SQIVND (reference sequence). V was shortened by 5 bases and J by 0 bases, with 13 bases between the two germline ends. CDR3: CASSPGGRPNYGYTF. DNA for the CDR3: TGTGCCAGTAGTCCGGGGGGGCGGCCTAACTATGGCTACACCTTC.

This chain links TRBV11-2 with TRBJ1-1; 11 bases match TRBD1. Germline lookup yields CDR1 SGHAT and CDR2 FQNNGV. The CDR3 sequence is 16 residues long. Trimming at V came to 1 base and at J to 5 bases, leaving 6 bases not matched to a gene. CDR3 amino acids: CASSLVWTGGKTEAFF. The CDR3 DNA is TGTGCCAGCAGCTTAGTGTGGACAGGGGGCAAGACTGAAGCTTTCTTT.

The chain links TRBV6-5 to TRBJ1-2; maybe TRBD1 (5 bases). Germline assignment: CDR1 MNHEY and CDR2 SVGAGI. CDR3 length equals 15 residues. Trimming cost V 4 bases and J 1 base, with 13 bases left between them. The CDR3, as DNA: TGTGCCAGCAGTTTTCAAGGAGGGGTTAACTATGGCTACACCTTC. This encodes CASSFQGGVNYGYTF.

The V and J genes are TRBV2 and TRBJ2-3, with D perhaps matching TRBD1 (6 bases). Germline CDR1 SNHLY, CDR2 FYNNEI. The CDR3 contains 14 residues. This CDR3 is CVGAALQGWDTQYF. As DNA, the CDR3 is TGTGTGGGCGCGGCCCTACAGGGCTGGGATACGCAGTATTTT.